This T cell receptor beta chain came from a study of Ad26.COV2.S vaccination and SARS-CoV-2 variants. Study findings and constraints: Breadth of non-spike TCRs did not differ between vaccinees and placebo recipients. Vaccine recipients surpassed placebo recipients in spike-specific TCR breadth.

Generated by immunoSEQ multiplex PCR, the TCRdb table keeps only in-frame clones and is missing some. The sample includes more than 300,000 clones, around 84% of them seen just once. A remark on this clone: The antigen is undetermined.

Stated treatment: around 19 received Ad26.COV2.S at low or high dose, single or two shots; five or six received placebo; per-sample allocation not given. Sampling happened 63 days after the first vaccine or placebo injection. Deletions cut 5 bases from V and 0 bases from J, with 14 bases between. CDR1 and CDR2 (germline): SGHDT, YYEEEE. The CDR3 contains 16 residues. The receptor comes from a person between 18 and 65 years old who received the Ad26.COV2.S COVID-19 vaccine or a placebo. Material: peripheral blood, obtained in a trial of Ad26.COV2.S vaccine versus placebo. V and J are TRBV5-6 and TRBJ1-4, with D unresolved. This chain's CDR3 is CASSSAIKATNEKLFF. CDR3 nucleotide sequence: TGTGCCAGCAGTTCAGCTATAAAAGCAACTAATGAAAAACTGTTTTTT.